The 4 T cell receptor beta chains in this list originate from one sample, sequenced in a study of shared clonotypes between healthy human individuals. Sequencing was performed with immunoSEQ multiplex PCR; in TCRdb, only in-frame clones are kept and a portion is missing. The repertoire holds approximately 2.4 million clones, with more than 90% as singletons. Specimen: naive CD4+ T cells sorted from blood. Noted subset: CD45RA+ positively selected. These receptors all come from a man aged 18 to 35 in good health.

CDR3 loop: CASSEAGGSITDTQYF. CDR3 sequence (DNA): TGTGCCAGCAGTGAAGCCGGGGGGAGTATCACAGATACGCAGTATTTT. The rearrangement links TRBV6-1 to TRBJ2-3; 7 bases match TRBD2. V trimming: 0 bases; J trimming: 2 bases; junction bases outside the gene matches: 5. This CDR3 is 16 amino acids long. Germline CDR1 and CDR2: MNHNS and SASEGT.

The chain uses TRBV5-1 and TRBJ2-1, with 8 bases aligning to TRBD2. The CDR3 totals 16 residues. Germline V gene sequence: CDR1 SGHRS, CDR2 YFSETQ. The V gene end was trimmed by 3 bases and the J gene end by 2 bases; junction bases not matched to a gene: 7. CDR3 amino acids: CASSSLSGGAYNEQFF. The CDR3 DNA is TGCGCCAGCAGCTCCTTGAGCGGGGGCGCCTACAATGAGCAGTTCTTC. Filled out from reference TRBV5-1 and TRBJ2-1, the complete variable domain reads KAGVTQTPRYLIKTRGQQVTLSCSPISGHRSVSWYQQTPGQGLQFLFEYFSETQRNKGNFPGRFSGRQFSNSRSEMNVSTLELGDSALYLCASSSLSGGAYNEQFFGPGTRLTVL.

The chain employs TRBV30 and TRBJ1-5; D is uncertain. This CDR3 has 13 amino acids. The V gene's germline CDR1 is GTSNPN and CDR2 SVGIG (reference sequence). The V end was cut by 4 bases, the J end by 6 bases, with 13 bases between. The CDR3 bases are TGTGCCTGGAATCGGGAGAGTGGTCAGCCCCAGCATTTT. Residues: CAWNRESGQPQHF.

This chain uses TRBV13 with TRBJ2-1; no clear D. Germline V lookup: CDR1 PRHDT, CDR2 FYEKMQ (reference sequence). V gave up 0 bases and J gave up 4 bases, with 13 bases separating them. The CDR3 is made up of 16 amino acids. The CDR3 region has the DNA TGTGCCAGCAGCTTAGGGGAACAGTTAAGGTACAATGAGCAGTTCTTC. Protein product: CASSLGEQLRYNEQFF.